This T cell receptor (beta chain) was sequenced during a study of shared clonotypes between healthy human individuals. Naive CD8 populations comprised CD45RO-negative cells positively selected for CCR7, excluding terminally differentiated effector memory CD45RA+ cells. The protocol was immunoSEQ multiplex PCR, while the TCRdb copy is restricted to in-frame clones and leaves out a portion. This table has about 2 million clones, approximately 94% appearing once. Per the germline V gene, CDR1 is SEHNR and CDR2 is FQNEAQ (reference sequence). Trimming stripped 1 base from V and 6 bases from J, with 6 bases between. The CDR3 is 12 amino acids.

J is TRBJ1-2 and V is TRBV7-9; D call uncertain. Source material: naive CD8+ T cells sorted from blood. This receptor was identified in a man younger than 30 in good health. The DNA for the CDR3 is TGTGCCAGCAGCTTAGATCCGGATGGCTACACCTTC. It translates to CASSLDPDGYTF.